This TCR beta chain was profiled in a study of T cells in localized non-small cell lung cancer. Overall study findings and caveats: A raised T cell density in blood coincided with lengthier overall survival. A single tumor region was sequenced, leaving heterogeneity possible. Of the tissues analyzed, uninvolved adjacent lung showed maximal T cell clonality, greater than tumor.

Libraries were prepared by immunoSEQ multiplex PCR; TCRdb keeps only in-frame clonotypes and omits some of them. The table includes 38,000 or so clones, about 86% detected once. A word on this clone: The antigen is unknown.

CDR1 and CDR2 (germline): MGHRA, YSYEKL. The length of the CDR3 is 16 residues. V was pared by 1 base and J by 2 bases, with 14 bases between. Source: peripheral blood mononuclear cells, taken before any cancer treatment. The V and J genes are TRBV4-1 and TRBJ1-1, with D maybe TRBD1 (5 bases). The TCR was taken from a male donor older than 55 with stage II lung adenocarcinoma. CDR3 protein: CASSQAAGSTNTEAFF. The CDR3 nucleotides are TGCGCCAGCAGCCAAGCCGCAGGGTCCACCAACACTGAAGCTTTCTTT.